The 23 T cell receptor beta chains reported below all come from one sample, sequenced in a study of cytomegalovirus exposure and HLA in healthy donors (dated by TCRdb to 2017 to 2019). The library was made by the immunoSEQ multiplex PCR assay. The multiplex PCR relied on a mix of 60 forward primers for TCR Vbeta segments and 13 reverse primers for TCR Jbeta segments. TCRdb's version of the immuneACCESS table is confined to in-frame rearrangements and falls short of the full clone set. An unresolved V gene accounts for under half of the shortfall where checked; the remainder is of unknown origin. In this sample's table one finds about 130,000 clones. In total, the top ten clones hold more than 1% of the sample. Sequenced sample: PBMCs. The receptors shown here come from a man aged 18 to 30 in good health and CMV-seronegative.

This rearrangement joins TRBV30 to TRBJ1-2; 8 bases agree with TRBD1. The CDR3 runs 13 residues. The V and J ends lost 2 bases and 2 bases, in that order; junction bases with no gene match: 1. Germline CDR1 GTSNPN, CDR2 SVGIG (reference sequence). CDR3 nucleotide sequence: TGTGCCTGGAGTAGGACAGGGAACTATGGCTACACCTTC. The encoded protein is CAWSRTGNYGYTF.

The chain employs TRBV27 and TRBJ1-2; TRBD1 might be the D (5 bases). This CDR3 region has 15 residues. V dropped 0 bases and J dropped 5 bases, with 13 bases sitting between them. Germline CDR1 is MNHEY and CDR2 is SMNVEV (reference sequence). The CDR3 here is CASSLSQGPQYGYTF. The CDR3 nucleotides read TGTGCCAGCAGTTTATCGCAGGGTCCACAGTATGGCTACACCTTC.

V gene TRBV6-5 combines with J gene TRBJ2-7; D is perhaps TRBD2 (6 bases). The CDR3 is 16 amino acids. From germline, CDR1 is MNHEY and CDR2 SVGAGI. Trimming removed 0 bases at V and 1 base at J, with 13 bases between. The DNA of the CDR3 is TGTGCCAGCAGTTACTCGACCCGGGGGTCATCCTACGAGCAGTACTTC. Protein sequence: CASSYSTRGSSYEQYF.

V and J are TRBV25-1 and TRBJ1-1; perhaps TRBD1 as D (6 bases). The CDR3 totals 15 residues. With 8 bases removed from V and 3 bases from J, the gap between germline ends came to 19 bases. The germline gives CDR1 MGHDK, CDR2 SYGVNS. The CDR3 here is CASQRSGGAYTEAFF. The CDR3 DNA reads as TGTGCCAGCCAACGTTCGGGGGGCGCCTACACTGAAGCTTTCTTT.

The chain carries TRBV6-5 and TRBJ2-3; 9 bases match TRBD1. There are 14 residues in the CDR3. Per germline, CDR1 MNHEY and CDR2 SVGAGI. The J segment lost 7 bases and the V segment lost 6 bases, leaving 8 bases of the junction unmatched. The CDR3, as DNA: TGTGCCAGCAGCATTAGACAGGGGGGTAATACGCAGTATTTT. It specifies CASSIRQGGNTQYF.

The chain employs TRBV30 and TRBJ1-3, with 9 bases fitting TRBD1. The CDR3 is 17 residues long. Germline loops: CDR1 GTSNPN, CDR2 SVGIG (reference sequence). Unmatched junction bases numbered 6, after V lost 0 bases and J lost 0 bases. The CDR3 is CAWSVGDRAYSGNTIYF. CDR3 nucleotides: TGTGCCTGGAGTGTCGGGGACAGGGCCTACTCTGGAAACACCATATATTTT.

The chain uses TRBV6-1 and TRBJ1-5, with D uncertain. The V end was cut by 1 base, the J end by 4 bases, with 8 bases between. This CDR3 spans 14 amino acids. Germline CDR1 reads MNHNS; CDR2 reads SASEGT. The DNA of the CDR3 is TGTGCCAGCAGTGAAGTGATCCGGAATCAGCCCCAGCATTTT. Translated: CASSEVIRNQPQHF.

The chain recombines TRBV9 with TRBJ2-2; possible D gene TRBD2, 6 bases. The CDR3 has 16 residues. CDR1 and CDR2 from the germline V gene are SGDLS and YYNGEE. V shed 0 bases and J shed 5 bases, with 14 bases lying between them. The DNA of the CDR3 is TGTGCCAGCAGCGTAGGGGTGGCGCGGGATACCGGGGAGCTGTTTTTT. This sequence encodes CASSVGVARDTGELFF.

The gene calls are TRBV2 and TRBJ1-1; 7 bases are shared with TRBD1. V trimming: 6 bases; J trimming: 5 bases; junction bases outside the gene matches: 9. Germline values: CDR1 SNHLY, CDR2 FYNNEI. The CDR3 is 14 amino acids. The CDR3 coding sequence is TGTGCCAGCAGCCCTAGACAGGGAAAGACTGAAGCTTTCTTT. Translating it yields CASSPRQGKTEAFF. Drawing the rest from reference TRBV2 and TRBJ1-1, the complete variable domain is EPEVTQTPSHQVTQMGQEVILRCVPISNHLYFYWYRQILGQKVEFLVSFYNNEISEKSEIFDDQFSVERPDGSNFTLKIRSTKLEDSAMYFCASSPRQGKTEAFFGQGTRLTVV.

The CDR3 region is CASRRQDGYTF. The DNA of the CDR3 is TGTGCCAGCAGGCGACAGGATGGCTACACCTTC. This chain joins TRBV28 and TRBJ1-2, with D possibly TRBD1 on 6 matching bases. The ends were cut back, 6 bases at V and 6 bases at J, with 8 bases in the middle. There are 11 residues in the CDR3. Germline V lookup: CDR1 MDHEN, CDR2 SYDVKM.

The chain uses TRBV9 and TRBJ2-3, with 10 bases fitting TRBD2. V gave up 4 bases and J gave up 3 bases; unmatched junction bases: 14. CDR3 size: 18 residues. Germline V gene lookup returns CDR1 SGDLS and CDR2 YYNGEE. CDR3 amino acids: CASSYSGRPKGGTDTQYF. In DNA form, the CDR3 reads TGTGCCAGCAGCTATAGCGGGAGGCCCAAGGGTGGGACAGATACGCAGTATTTT.

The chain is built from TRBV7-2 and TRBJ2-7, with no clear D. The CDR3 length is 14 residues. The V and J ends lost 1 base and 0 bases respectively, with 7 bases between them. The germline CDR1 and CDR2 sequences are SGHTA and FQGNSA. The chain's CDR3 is CASSLDGPSYEQYF. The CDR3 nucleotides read TGTGCCAGCAGCTTAGATGGGCCCTCCTACGAGCAGTACTTC.

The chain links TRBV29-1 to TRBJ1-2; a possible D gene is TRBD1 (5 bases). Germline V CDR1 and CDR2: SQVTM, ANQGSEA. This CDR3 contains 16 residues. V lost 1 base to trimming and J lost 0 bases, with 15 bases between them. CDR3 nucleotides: TGCAGCGTTGAAGGGGGTTCAAGGGGCCCTAACTATGGCTACACCTTC. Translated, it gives CSVEGGSRGPNYGYTF. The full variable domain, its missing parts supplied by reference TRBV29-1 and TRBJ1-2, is SAVISQKPSRDICQRGTSLTIQCQVDSQVTMMFWYRQQPGQSLTLIATANQGSEATYESGFVIDKFPISRPNLTFSTLTVSNMSPEDSSIYLCSVEGGSRGPNYGYTFGSGTRLTVV.

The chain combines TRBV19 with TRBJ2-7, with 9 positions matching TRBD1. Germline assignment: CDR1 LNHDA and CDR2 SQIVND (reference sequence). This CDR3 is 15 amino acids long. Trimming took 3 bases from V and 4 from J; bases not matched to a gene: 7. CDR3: CASSIPGTGSYEQYF. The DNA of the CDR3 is TGTGCCAGTAGTATCCCCGGGACAGGGTCGTACGAGCAGTACTTC.

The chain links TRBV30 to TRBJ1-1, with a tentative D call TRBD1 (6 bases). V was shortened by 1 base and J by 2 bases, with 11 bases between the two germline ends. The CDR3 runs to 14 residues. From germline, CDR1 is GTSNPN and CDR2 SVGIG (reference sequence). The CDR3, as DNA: TGTGCCTGGAGTGCATACAGGGCTAACACTGAAGCTTTCTTT. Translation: CAWSAYRANTEAFF. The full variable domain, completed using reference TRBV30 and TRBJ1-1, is SQTIHQWPATLVQPVGSPLSLECTVEGTSNPNLYWYRQAAGRGLQLLFYSVGIGQISSEVPQNLSASRPQDRQFILSSKKLLLSDSGFYLCAWSAYRANTEAFFGQGTRLTVV.

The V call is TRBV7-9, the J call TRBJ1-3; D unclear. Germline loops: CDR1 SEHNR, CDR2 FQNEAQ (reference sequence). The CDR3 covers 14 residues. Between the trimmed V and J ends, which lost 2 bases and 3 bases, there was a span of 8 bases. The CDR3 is CASSLISFGNTIYF. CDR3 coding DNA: TGTGCCAGCAGCTTAATATCGTTTGGAAACACCATATATTTT.

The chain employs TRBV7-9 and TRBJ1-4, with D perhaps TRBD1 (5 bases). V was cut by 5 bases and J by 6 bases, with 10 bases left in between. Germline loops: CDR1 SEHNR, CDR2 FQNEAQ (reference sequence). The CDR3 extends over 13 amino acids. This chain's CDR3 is CASSTAGDEKLFF. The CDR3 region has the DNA TGTGCCAGCAGCACGGCGGGGGATGAAAAACTGTTTTTT.

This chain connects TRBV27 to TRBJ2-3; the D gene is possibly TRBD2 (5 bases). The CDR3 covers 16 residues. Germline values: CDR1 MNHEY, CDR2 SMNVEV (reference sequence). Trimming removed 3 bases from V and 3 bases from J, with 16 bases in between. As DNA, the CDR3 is TGTGCCAGCAGTTTTTTTTCGGGGTTGGGGACAGATACGCAGTATTTT. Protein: CASSFFSGLGTDTQYF.

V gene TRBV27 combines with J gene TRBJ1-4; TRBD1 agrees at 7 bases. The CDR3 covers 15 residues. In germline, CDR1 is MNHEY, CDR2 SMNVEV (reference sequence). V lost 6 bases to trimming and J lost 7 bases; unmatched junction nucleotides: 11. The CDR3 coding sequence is TGTGCCAGCAGGGCCCCGGGACAGCGACTTGAAAAACTGTTTTTT. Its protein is CASRAPGQRLEKLFF.

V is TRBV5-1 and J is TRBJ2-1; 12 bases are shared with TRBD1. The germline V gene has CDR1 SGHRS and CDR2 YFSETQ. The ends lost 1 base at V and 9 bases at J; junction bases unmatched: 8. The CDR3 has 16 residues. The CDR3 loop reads CASSLIRDRGQSEQFF. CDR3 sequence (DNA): TGCGCCAGCAGCTTGATCCGGGACAGGGGGCAGAGTGAGCAGTTCTTC.

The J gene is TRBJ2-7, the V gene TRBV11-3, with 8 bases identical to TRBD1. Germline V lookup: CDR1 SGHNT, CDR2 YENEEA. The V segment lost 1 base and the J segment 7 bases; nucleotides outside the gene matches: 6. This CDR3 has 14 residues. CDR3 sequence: CASSLGTGYSEQYF. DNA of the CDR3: TGTGCCAGCAGCTTAGGGACAGGGTATTCTGAGCAGTACTTC.

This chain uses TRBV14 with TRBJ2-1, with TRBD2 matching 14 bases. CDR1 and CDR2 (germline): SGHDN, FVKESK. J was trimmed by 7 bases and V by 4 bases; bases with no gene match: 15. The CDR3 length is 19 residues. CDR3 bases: TGTGCCAGCAGCCTTCGACTAGCGGGAGGGCCTAGGGGGTTAAATGAGCAGTTCTTC. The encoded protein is CASSLRLAGGPRGLNEQFF.

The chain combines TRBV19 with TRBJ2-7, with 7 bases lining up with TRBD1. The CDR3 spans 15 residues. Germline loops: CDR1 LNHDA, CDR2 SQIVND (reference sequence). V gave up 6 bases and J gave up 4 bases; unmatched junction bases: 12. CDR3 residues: CASRKTGQNIYEQYF. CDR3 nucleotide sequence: TGTGCCAGTAGGAAAACGGGACAGAATATTTACGAGCAGTACTTC.